This section outlines one TCR beta chain sequence together with its context. No antigen is known for it. All donors participated as healthy donors of bone marrow. Trimming removed 5 bases from V and 0 bases from J; junction bases left unmatched: 11. The CDR3 contains 19 residues. CDR1 and CDR2 (germline): SGHVS, FNYEAQ. The data originate from a study of cytomegalovirus exposure and HLA in healthy donors. As for the study in general: Earlier work reported around 110 million unique TCR beta sequences from approximately 180 million T cells.

It was with 60 Vbeta and 13 Jbeta primers that the PCR ran. The assay was immunoSEQ multiplex PCR, and TCRdb's table has in-frame clones only and misses some. This sample has 150,000 to 200,000 clones, with around 77% found just once. Study-wide findings and caveats: Cytomegalovirus association was assigned to under 200 TCR beta chains. Later analysis demonstrated an association between a missense DCLRE1C variant and TCR beta V- and J-gene trimming.

This clonotype was obtained from a woman aged 30 to 39 in good health and CMV-seronegative. Sequenced material: PBMCs. The rearrangement links TRBV7-6 to TRBJ2-1, with 12 bases fitting TRBD2. CDR3 in DNA: TGTGCCAGCAGCCCTAGACTAGCGGGGGCCTTGAGCTCCTACAATGAGCAGTTCTTC. Translation gives CASSPRLAGALSSYNEQFF.